This T cell receptor beta chain originates from a study of blood T cell repertoires in COVID-19. Across the study: PBMCs, B-cell-depleted T cells, or T cells provided the cDNA or gDNA that made up the material.

The V gene lost 0 bases and the J gene lost 6 bases, with 3 bases spanning the gap. Germline V CDR1 and CDR2: MNHEY, SMNVEV (reference sequence). The CDR3 has 11 amino acids. Profiling relied on immunoSEQ multiplex PCR, and the TCRdb table lists in-frame clones only, not all of them. Among 150,000 to 200,000 clones listed, 75% to 90% were seen once. The source is a woman in her fifties or sixties with acute or convalescent COVID-19. The chain couples TRBV27 to TRBJ2-7; D gene unclear. Source material: peripheral blood. The CDR3 loop is CASSLSGEQYF. The CDR3, as DNA: TGTGCCAGCAGTTTATCCGGCGAGCAGTACTTC.